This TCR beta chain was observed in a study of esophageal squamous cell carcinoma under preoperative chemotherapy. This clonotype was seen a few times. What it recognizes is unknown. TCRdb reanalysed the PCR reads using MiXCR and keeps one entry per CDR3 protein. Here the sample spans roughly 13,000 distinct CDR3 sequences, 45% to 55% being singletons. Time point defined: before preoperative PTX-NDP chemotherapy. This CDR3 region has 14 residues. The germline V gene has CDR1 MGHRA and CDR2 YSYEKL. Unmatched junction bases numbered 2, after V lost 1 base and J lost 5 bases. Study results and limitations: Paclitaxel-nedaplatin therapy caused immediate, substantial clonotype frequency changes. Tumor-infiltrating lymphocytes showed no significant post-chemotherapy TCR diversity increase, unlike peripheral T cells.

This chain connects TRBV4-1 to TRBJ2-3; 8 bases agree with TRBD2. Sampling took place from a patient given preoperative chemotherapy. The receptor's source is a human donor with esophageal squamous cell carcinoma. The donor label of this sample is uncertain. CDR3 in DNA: TGCGCCAGCAGCCAAGGACTAGCGTTAGATACGCAGTATTTT. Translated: CASSQGLALDTQYF.